What follows is one T cell receptor (beta chain) and its context. TCRdb's copy holds only in-frame clones and misses some; the assay was immunoSEQ multiplex PCR. The data hold under 150,000 clones, with roughly 86% observed a single time. This record belongs to a study of blood T cell repertoires in COVID-19. Study information: Acute and convalescent COVID-19 specimens originated in the United States, Italy and Spain.

CDR1 MNHNS and CDR2 SASEGT come from the germline V gene. The germline V and J ends were trimmed by 4 bases and 0 bases, with 18 bases remaining between them. The CDR3 consists of 17 residues. The genes are TRBV6-1 and TRBJ2-5, with D tentatively TRBD2 (5 bases). The clonotype originates from a woman aged 45 to 65 who had recovered from COVID-19. The source material was peripheral blood. The CDR3 DNA is TGTGCCAGCAGTGGCCTTTTTCTTGAGCGGAACCAAGAGACCCAGTACTTC. This translates into CASSGLFLERNQETQYF.